Listed below are T cell receptor beta chains from one sample, sequenced in a study of blood T cell repertoires in COVID-19. The protocol was immunoSEQ multiplex PCR, while the TCRdb copy is restricted to in-frame clones and leaves out a portion. The sample contains about 280,000 clones, around 90% of which appear only once. The material sequenced was PBMCs or T cells enriched from blood (not recorded which). Source of these receptors: a woman aged 25 to 45 who had recovered from COVID-19. Each CDR3 is given with its conserved first and last residue. The D gene is left open where the match is weak. Expanded clones are given a class, and other clones once, few, many or no size at all.

d_call clone_size cdr3_length j_call v_call cdr3_nt cdr3_aa
TRBD1 - 19 TRBJ2-1 TRBV24-1 TGTGCCACCAGTGGGATCGGGACAGGGGATTCCAGCTCCTACAATGAGCAGTTCTTC CATSGIGTGDSSSYNEQFF
- - 11 TRBJ2-7 TRBV11-2 TGTGCCAGCAGCTTAGTCCTGGAGCAGTACTTC CASSLVLEQYF
- - 12 TRBJ1-1 TRBV28 TGTGCCAGCAGTTCGACGGAGTTTGAAGCTTTCTTT CASSSTEFEAFF
- - 15 TRBJ2-2 TRBV6-2/TRBV6-3 TGTGCCAGCAGTTACTTTGCGGGGAACACCGGGGAGCTGTTTTTT CASSYFAGNTGELFF
TRBD1 - 13 TRBJ1-3 TRBV30 TGTGCCTGGGACAGGGATTCTGGAAACACCATATATTTT CAWDRDSGNTIYF
TRBD1 few 14 TRBJ1-2 TRBV7-9 TGTGCCAGCAGCCTAGTGGACAGGCACTATGGCTACACCTTC CASSLVDRHYGYTF
TRBD2 - 17 TRBJ2-1 TRBV7-3 TGTGCCAGCAGCTCGACAGGGTCTGGACTAGCGGGCTATGAGCAGTTCTTC CASSSTGSGLAGYEQFF
TRBD1 - 17 TRBJ2-6 TRBV2 TGTGCCAGCAACAGGGGGCAAGGGGGTTCTGGGGCCAACGTCCTGACTTTC CASNRGQGGSGANVLTF
- - 14 TRBJ2-3 TRBV5-1 TGCGCCAGCAGCGCCGGCGGCCTCGTAGATACGCAGTATTTT CASSAGGLVDTQYF
- - 17 TRBJ2-4 TRBV28 TGTGCCAGCAGTTTATATATAAGCGGACGCCCCAAAAACATTCAGTACTTC CASSLYISGRPKNIQYF
- - 15 TRBJ1-6 TRBV18 TGTGCCAGCTCCTCCGGACAGACTGGGGATTCACCCCTCCACTTT CASSSGQTGDSPLHF
- - 13 TRBJ2-7 TRBV4-1 TGCGCCAGCAGCCCATTGTCAACCTACGAGCAGTACTTC CASSPLSTYEQYF
TRBD1 - 14 TRBJ1-5 TRBV29-1 TGCAGCGTTCAACAGGGGCCTCCCGAGGGGGCCCAGCATTTT CSVQQGPPEGAQHF
- - 15 TRBJ2-1 TRBV5-1 TGCGCCAGCAGCTTGGATAGCGGAGCACACAATGAGCAGTTCTTC CASSLDSGAHNEQFF
- - 13 TRBJ1-1 TRBV25-1 TGTGCCAGCAGTAGGGGGGGGAACACTGAAGCTTTCTTT CASSRGGNTEAFF
TRBD2 - 16 TRBJ2-2 TRBV6-1 TGTGCCAGCAGTGAACGAGCGGGAGTCATCACCGGGGAGCTGTTTTTT CASSERAGVITGELFF
TRBD2 - 14 TRBJ2-7 TRBV5-6 TGTGCCAGCAGCCCTACTAGCGGGCCCTACGAGCAGTACTTC CASSPTSGPYEQYF
- - 14 TRBJ1-5 TRBV25-1 TGTGCCAGCAGTGAATGGACAGTAAATCAGCCCCAGCATTTT CASSEWTVNQPQHF
TRBD1 - 12 TRBJ2-7 TRBV7-8 TGTGCCAGCAGCAGGGGGCCCTACGAGCAGTACTTC CASSRGPYEQYF
- - 19 TRBJ1-5 TRBV15 TGTGCCACCAGCAGAGATCCAGTAATTCTACAGGGTACCAATCAGCCCCAGCATTTT CATSRDPVILQGTNQPQHF
- - 13 TRBJ1-1 TRBV2 TGTGCCAGCAGTCGGGGGGTGAACACTGAAGCTTTCTTT CASSRGVNTEAFF
- few 13 TRBJ1-6 TRBV7-2 TGTGCCAGCTCCAACGGGGTTGTTTCACCCCTCCACTTT CASSNGVVSPLHF
- - 15 TRBJ2-1 TRBV28 TGTGCCAGCAGATCCGCGGGGCTAAGATACAATGAGCAGTTCTTC CASRSAGLRYNEQFF
- - 13 TRBJ2-3 TRBV11-1 TGTGCCAGCAGCTCGAGGGAGACAGATACGCAGTATTTT CASSSRETDTQYF
TRBD2 - 15 TRBJ2-5 TRBV10-3 TGTGCCATCAGTGGAGTAGCGGGGGGAAAAGAGACCCAGTACTTC CAISGVAGGKETQYF
- - 15 TRBJ1-2 TRBV9 TGTGCCAGCAGCATCCACAGGGAGTTGGACTATGGCTACACCTTC CASSIHRELDYGYTF
- - 16 TRBJ1-6 TRBV28 TGTGCCAGCAGTTTGGCCAGCGGACTCCTTTCTTCACCCCTCCACTTT CASSLASGLLSSPLHF
TRBD2 - 16 TRBJ2-5 TRBV28 TGTGCCAGCAGTTTACCGGGGGGGACCACTCAAGAGACCCAGTACTTC CASSLPGGTTQETQYF
TRBD2 - 12 TRBJ2-3 TRBV29-1 TGCAGCGCTCAGCGGGGGGGCGATACGCAGTATTTT CSAQRGGDTQYF
- - 15 TRBJ2-3 TRBV11-1 TGTGCCAGCAGCTTAACCGGGACTCCCACCGATACGCAGTATTTT CASSLTGTPTDTQYF
- - 16 TRBJ2-1 TRBV27 TGTGCCAGCAGTGCCACATCTAGGCGGTTGGACAATGAGCAGTTCTTC CASSATSRRLDNEQFF
- - 12 TRBJ2-5 TRBV10-3 TGTGCCATCAGTGCTAGTGGCGTCACCCAGTACTTC CAISASGVTQYF
- - 13 TRBJ2-5 TRBV12-3/TRBV12-4 TGTGCCAGCATGACGACAGAAAAAGAGACCCAGTACTTC CASMTTEKETQYF
TRBD1 - 17 TRBJ2-4 TRBV27 TGTGCCAGCAGTTCCCGATACAGGGGGGTGGCCAAAAACATTCAGTACTTC CASSSRYRGVAKNIQYF
- - 11 TRBJ1-2 TRBV28 TGTGCCAGCAGTCGGGGCTATGGCTACACCTTC CASSRGYGYTF
- - 11 TRBJ2-7 TRBV27 TGTGCCAGCAGTTCTACCTACGAGCAGTACTTC CASSSTYEQYF
TRBD1 - 15 TRBJ2-7 TRBV28 TGTGCCAGCAGCCAAGACGGGACAGGGACCTACGAGCAGTACTTC CASSQDGTGTYEQYF
- - 11 TRBJ1-2 TRBV28 TGTGCCAGCAGTTTACGCCAGGGTCGGGCCTTC CASSLRQGRAF
TRBD2 - 16 TRBJ2-7 TRBV2 TGTGCCGGCGCCCTTGGAGCGGGGGCAAGCTCCTACGAGCAGTACTTC CAGALGAGASSYEQYF
- - 12 TRBJ1-1 TRBV5-1 TGCGCCAGCAGCTTGGAGGGGGCTGAAGCTTTCTTT CASSLEGAEAFF
TRBD1 - 14 TRBJ1-2 TRBV11-2 TGTGCCAGCAGCTTAGGGGACAGGGGGCTGGGCTACACCTTC CASSLGDRGLGYTF
TRBD2 - 12 TRBJ2-1 TRBV19 TGTGCCAGTAGTAGGGAGGGCAGGGAGCAGTTCTTC CASSREGREQFF
TRBD1 - 14 TRBJ2-3 TRBV19 TGTGCCAGTAGTCAGACAGGGCGGGCAGATACGCAGTATTTT CASSQTGRADTQYF
- - 14 TRBJ1-2 TRBV19 TGTGCCAGTAGTGCCCTACAGGAAAACTATGGCTACACCTTC CASSALQENYGYTF
- - 16 TRBJ1-2 TRBV7-2 TGTGCCAGCAGCTTAGAAGTTCGGTTTCCCCTCTATGGCTACACCTTC CASSLEVRFPLYGYTF
TRBD2 - 19 TRBJ2-5 TRBV9 TGTGCCAGCAGCGTAGCGCACGGACTAGCGGGGGGTGCAGGGGAGACCCAGTACTTC CASSVAHGLAGGAGETQYF
- - 17 TRBJ1-1 TRBV4-3 TGCGCCAGCAGCCAAACTATGACAGGTCTGGGGAACACTGAAGCTTTCTTT CASSQTMTGLGNTEAFF
TRBD2 - 14 TRBJ2-1 TRBV5-1 TGCGCCAGCGCAAGCGGGGGGGCTTACAATGAGCAGTTCTTC CASASGGAYNEQFF
TRBD1 - 16 TRBJ2-7 TRBV9 TGTGCCAGCAGCCCCAGGCCGGGACAGGGGGCCTACGAGCAGTACTTC CASSPRPGQGAYEQYF
TRBD2 - 13 TRBJ2-1 TRBV30 TGTGCCTGGGGGGGACTAGCGGACAATGAGCAGTTCTTC CAWGGLADNEQFF
- - 17 TRBJ1-3 TRBV27 TGTGCCAGCAGTCTCTCCAATCCCCAGGGATCTGGAAACACCATATATTTT CASSLSNPQGSGNTIYF
- - 16 TRBJ1-2 TRBV2 TGTGCCAGCAGTCAGGACAGAACTGCGATTAACTATGGCTACACCTTC CASSQDRTAINYGYTF
TRBD2 - 12 TRBJ2-1 TRBV27 TGTGCCAGCAGTTTACCGGGGGGTACGCAGTTCTTC CASSLPGGTQFF